A selection of T cell receptor beta chains follows, all from one sample in a study of identical twins. TCRdb called the 5' RACE reads again in MiXCR, with one record for every CDR3 protein. The sample contains approximately 500,000 distinct CDR3 sequences, approximately 25% of which appear only once. Separately, the same data were catalogued under a study of T cells expressing NK-cell markers.

The sequenced sample consisted of CD4+ T cells sorted from blood. These receptors all come from a woman in her late teens or twenties in good health. Both conserved end residues are part of each CDR3. The D gene is left open where the match is weak. A row's size may be missing; if present it is once, few, many or a size class.

V,J,size,length,D,DNA,CDR3
TRBV5-5,TRBJ2-7,.,13,.,TGTGCCAGCAGCTTGACAGGTTGGAACGAGCAGTACTTC,CASSLTGWNEQYF
TRBV27,TRBJ2-7,.,14,TRBD2,TGTGCCAGCAGTTTGGGAGGGCGGGCCTACGAGCAGTACTTC,CASSLGGRAYEQYF
TRBV28,TRBJ2-7,.,14,.,TGTGCCAGCAGCCAGGGGGGGCTGGTCTACGAGCAGTACTTC,CASSQGGLVYEQYF
TRBV10-3,TRBJ2-7,many,15,TRBD1,TGTGCCATCAGTGAGCAGAGGACAGGGGCCTACGAGCAGTACTTC,CAISEQRTGAYEQYF
TRBV7-3,TRBJ2-5,.,13,.,TGTGCCAGCAGCTCCTCCAGGGAAGAGACCCAGTACTTC,CASSSSREETQYF
TRBV9,TRBJ2-3,.,15,TRBD1,TGTGCCAGCAGCGTTGGCCAGGGGGCTGTAGATACGCAGTATTTT,CASSVGQGAVDTQYF
TRBV12-3/TRBV12-4,TRBJ2-7,few,15,.,TGTGCCAGCAGTTTACGGGGAGTGGAGTACCACGAGCAGTACTTC,CASSLRGVEYHEQYF
TRBV7-9,TRBJ2-7,.,15,TRBD2,TGTGCCAGCAGCCGATTGGGACTAGAATCATACGAGCAGTACTTC,CASSRLGLESYEQYF
TRBV5-1,TRBJ2-1,.,13,.,TGCGCCAGCAGCTCTCTGTTAGGGGAAAGGCAGTTCTTC,CASSSLLGERQFF
TRBV20-1,TRBJ2-1,.,13,.,TGCAGTGCCGACTCCGGGGCGAGAGGTGAGCAGTTCTTC,CSADSGARGEQFF
TRBV12-3/TRBV12-4,TRBJ2-3,.,16,TRBD1,TGTGCCAGCAGTCTGGGGACAGGGGGCTTGTTAGATACGCAGTATTTT,CASSLGTGGLLDTQYF
TRBV2,TRBJ2-1,few,15,.,TGTGCCAGCAGACGCGGAGTTTTCATGAGGAATGAGCAGTTCTTC,CASRRGVFMRNEQFF
TRBV9,TRBJ2-1,.,17,TRBD1,TGTGCCAGCAGCGGGGGACAGGCATCGAGCTCCTACAATGAGCAGTTCTTC,CASSGGQASSSYNEQFF
TRBV12-3/TRBV12-4,TRBJ1-2,.,13,.,TGTGCCAGCAGCCCCAGGGGTAGAGGTGGCTACACCTTC,CASSPRGRGGYTF
TRBV12-3/TRBV12-4,TRBJ2-1,few,15,TRBD2,TGTGCCAGCACCTTTACGGGAGGAGGATGGAATGAGCAGTTCTTC,CASTFTGGGWNEQFF
TRBV7-6,TRBJ2-5,.,16,.,TGTGCCAGCAGCTTAAATGGAGGTACAGTCCAAGAGACCCAGTACTTC,CASSLNGGTVQETQYF